This T cell receptor beta chain was captured by sequencing in a study of T-cell reconstitution after alpha-beta-depleted transplantation in children. Unique molecular identifiers were incorporated during preparation of the TCRbeta library. From the PCR reads, TCRdb called clonotypes with MiXCR, one entry per CDR3 protein. The table has 300,000 to 350,000 distinct CDR3 sequences, 15% to 20% seen once; the top ten hold roughly 40%. Study findings and constraints: Several hundred expanded graft clones reportedly gave rise to the alpha-beta T cells present about two months after transplant. Once a year had passed after transplant, T-cell counts and diversity came mostly from newly produced T cells. There were some patients whose high TCRbeta diversity at day 60 came from surviving recipient T cells and thymic progenitors.

The CDR3 covers 13 residues. The germline gives CDR1 SQVTM, CDR2 ANQGSEA. The V and J ends lost 4 bases and 3 bases respectively, with 13 bases between them. Many counts were recorded for this clonotype. The antigen is unknown. The chain employs TRBV29-1 and TRBJ2-7, with D possibly matching TRBD2 (5 bases). The specimen comprised PBMCs, mostly from graft donor cells, sampled 360 days after TCRalphabeta/CD19-depleted stem cell transplant. This TCR derives from a male patient between 2 and 10 years old who had a stem cell transplant for acute lymphoblastic leukemia, so the T cells may come from the graft donor. The CDR3 loop is CSVAVTRDYEQYF. The CDR3 DNA follows: TGCAGCGTTGCCGTAACTAGAGACTACGAGCAGTACTTC.